The clone carrying this T cell receptor (beta chain) was recorded at least ten times. Researchers took RNA transcripts and amplified TCR beta CDR3 regions from them. First-round RT-PCR relied on HTBI primers, and a second-round multiplex PCR came next. TCRdb fed the multiplex PCR reads into MiXCR, producing one record per CDR3 protein. Of approximately 460,000 distinct CDR3 sequences in the sample, approximately 15% were seen once. The data belong to a study of Graves' ophthalmopathy and Graves' hyperthyroidism. CDR1 is MNHEY, CDR2 SVGAGI, per germline. The CDR3 totals 14 residues. V lost 2 bases and J 1 base, leaving 8 bases between the germline ends.

This clonotype was obtained from a young woman with Graves' ophthalmopathy. The sequenced sample was blood. This chain connects TRBV6-5 to TRBJ1-1; the D is unclear. The CDR3 sequence is CASSYGRPNTEAFF. The CDR3 DNA sequence: TGTGCCAGCAGTTACGGTCGGCCGAACACTGAAGCTTTCTTT.